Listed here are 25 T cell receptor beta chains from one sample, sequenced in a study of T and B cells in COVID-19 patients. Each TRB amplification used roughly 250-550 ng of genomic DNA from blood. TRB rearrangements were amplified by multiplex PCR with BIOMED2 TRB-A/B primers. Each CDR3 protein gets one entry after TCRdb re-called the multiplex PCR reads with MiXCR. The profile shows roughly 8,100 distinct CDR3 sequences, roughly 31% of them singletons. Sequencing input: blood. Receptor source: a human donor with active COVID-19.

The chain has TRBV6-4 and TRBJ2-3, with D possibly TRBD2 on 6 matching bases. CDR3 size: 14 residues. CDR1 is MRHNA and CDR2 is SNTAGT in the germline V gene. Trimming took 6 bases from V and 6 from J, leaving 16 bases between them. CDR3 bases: TGTGCCAGCAGCGGGACGGGAGTGGGGGATACGCAGTATTTT. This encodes CASSGTGVGDTQYF.

The CDR3 loop is CSARSTSSYEQYF. For the CDR3, the DNA is TGCAGTGCTAGATCCACGTCCTCCTACGAGCAGTACTTC. The chain links TRBV20-1 to TRBJ2-7; unclear D gene. V was shortened by 2 bases and J by 0 bases, with 8 bases between the two germline ends. The CDR3 sequence is 13 residues long. Germline V gives CDR1 DFQATT, CDR2 SNEGSKA (reference sequence).

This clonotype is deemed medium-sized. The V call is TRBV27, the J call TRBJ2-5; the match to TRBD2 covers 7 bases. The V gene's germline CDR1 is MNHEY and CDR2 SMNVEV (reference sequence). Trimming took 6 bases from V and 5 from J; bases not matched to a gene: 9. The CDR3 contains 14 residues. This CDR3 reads CASSPAAGVETQYF. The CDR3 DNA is TGTGCCAGCAGCCCCGCCGCGGGGGTGGAGACCCAGTACTTC.

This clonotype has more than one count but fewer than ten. CDR3 protein: CASSSGPLNTEAFF. The CDR3 coding sequence is TGTGCCAGCAGTTCCGGACCCCTGAACACTGAAGCTTTCTTT. The chain carries TRBV6-5 and TRBJ1-1; no firm D call. Germline V gene data show CDR1 as MNHEY and CDR2 as SVGAGI. V was trimmed by 4 bases and J by 0 bases, leaving 9 bases between them. CDR3 size: 14 residues.

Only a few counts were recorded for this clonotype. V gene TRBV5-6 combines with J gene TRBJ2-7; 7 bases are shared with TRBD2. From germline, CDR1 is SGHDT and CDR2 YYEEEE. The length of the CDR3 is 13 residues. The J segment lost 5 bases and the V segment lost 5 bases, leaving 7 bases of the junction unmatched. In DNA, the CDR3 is TGTGCCAGCAGGCCTGGGGGGGAGAACGAGCAGTACTTC. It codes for CASRPGGENEQYF.

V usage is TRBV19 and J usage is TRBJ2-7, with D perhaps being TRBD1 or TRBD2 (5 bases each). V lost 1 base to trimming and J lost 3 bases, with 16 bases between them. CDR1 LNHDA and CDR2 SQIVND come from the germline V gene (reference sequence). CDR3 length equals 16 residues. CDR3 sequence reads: CASSIGAGAGDYEQYF. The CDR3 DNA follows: TGTGCCAGTAGTATAGGGGCCGGGGCAGGAGACTACGAGCAGTACTTC. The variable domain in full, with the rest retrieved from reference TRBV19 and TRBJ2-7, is DGGITQSPKYLFRKEGQNVTLSCEQNLNHDAMYWYRQDPGQGLRLIYYSQIVNDFQKGDIAEGYSVSREKKESFPLTVTSAQKNPTAFYLCASSIGAGAGDYEQYFGPGTRLTVT.

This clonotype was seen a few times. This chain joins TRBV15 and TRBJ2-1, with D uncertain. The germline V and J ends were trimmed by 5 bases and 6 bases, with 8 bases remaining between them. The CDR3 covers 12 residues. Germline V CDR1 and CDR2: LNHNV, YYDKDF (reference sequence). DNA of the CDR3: TGTGCCACCAGCTCCATGTCCAATGAGCAGTTCTTC. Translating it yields CATSSMSNEQFF.

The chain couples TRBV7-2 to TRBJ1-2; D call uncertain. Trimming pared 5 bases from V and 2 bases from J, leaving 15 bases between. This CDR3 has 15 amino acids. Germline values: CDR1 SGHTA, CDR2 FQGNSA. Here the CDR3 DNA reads TGTGCCAGCAGCCCAGAGCGAATCCTAAACTATGGCTACACCTTC. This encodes CASSPERILNYGYTF.

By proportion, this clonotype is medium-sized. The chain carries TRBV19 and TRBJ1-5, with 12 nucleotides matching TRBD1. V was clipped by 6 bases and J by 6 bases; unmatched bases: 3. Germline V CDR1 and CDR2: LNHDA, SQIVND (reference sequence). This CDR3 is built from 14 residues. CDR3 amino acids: CASSGTGGFQPQHF. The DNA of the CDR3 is TGTGCCAGTAGCGGGACAGGGGGCTTTCAGCCCCAGCATTTT.

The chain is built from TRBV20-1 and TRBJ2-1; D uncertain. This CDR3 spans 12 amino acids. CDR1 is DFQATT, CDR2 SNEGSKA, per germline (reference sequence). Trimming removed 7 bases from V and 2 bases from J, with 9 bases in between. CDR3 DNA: TGCAGTGGGGCAGTCCCCTACAATGAGCAGTTCTTC. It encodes CSGAVPYNEQFF.

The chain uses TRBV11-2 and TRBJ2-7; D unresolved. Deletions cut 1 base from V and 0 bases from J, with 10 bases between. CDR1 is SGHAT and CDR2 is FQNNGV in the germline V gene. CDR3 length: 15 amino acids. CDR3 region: CASSLGAGTSYEQYV. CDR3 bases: TGTGCCAGCAGCTTAGGGGCAGGAACCTCCTACGAGCAGTACGTC.

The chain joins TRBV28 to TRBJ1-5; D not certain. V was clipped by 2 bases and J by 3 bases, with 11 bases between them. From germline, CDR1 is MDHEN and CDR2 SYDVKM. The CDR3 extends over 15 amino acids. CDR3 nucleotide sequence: TGTGCCAGCAGTTTACGTCCAGGACCCAATCAGCCCCAGCATTTT. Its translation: CASSLRPGPNQPQHF.

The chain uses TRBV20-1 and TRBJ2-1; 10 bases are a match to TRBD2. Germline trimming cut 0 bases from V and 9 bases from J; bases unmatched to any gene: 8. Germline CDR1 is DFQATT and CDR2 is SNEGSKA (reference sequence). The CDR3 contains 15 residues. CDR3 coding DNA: TGCAGTGCTAGAGACCCCAGCGGGGGGGCAAGTGAGCAGTTCTTC. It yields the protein CSARDPSGGASEQFF.

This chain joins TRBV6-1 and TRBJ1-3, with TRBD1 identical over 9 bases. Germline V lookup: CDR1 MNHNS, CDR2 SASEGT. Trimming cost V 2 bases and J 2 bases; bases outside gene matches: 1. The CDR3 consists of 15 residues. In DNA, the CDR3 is TGTGCCAGCAGTGAATGGGACAGGGCTGGAAACACCATATATTTT. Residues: CASSEWDRAGNTIYF.

The chain's CDR3 is CASSLTTYLLSNQPQHF. In DNA form, the CDR3 reads TGTGCCAGCAGTCTTACGACGTATCTTCTTAGCAATCAGCCCCAGCATTTT. The chain carries TRBV6-1 and TRBJ1-5; D unclear. V dropped 5 bases and J dropped 0 bases, with 17 bases sitting between them. Germline assignment: CDR1 MNHNS and CDR2 SASEGT. This CDR3 is built from 17 residues.

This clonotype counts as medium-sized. This CDR3 is CASGRTSGPSSTDTQYF. In DNA form, the CDR3 reads TGTGCCAGTGGGCGGACTAGCGGGCCTTCTAGCACAGATACGCAGTATTTT. The chain couples TRBV19 to TRBJ2-3, with TRBD2 matching 11 bases. Looked up from germline, CDR1 is LNHDA and CDR2 is SQIVND (reference sequence). Unmatched junction bases numbered 10, after V lost 8 bases and J lost 0 bases. This CDR3 comprises 17 residues.

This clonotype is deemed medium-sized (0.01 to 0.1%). The CDR3 DNA is TGTGCCAGCTCACCCGCACAGGGAGACGAGCAGTACGTC. Protein product: CASSPAQGDEQYV. The chain joins TRBV18 to TRBJ2-7, with D maybe TRBD1 (6 bases). The CDR3 contains 13 residues. V gave up 3 bases and J gave up 5 bases, with 11 bases separating them. CDR1 KGHSH and CDR2 LQKENI come from the germline V gene.

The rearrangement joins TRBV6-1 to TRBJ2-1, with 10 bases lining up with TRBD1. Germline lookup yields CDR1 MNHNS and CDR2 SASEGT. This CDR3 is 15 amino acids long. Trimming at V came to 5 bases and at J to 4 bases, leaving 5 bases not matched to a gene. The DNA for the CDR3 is TGTGCCAGCAGTAACCGGGACAGGGGTTACAATGAGCAGTTCTTC. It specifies CASSNRDRGYNEQFF.

CDR3 residues: CASSQGTGYRTDTQYF. Written as DNA, the CDR3 is TGTGCCAGCAGCCAAGGGACAGGGTATCGCACAGATACGCAGTATTTT. The chain employs TRBV13 and TRBJ2-3; 9 positions agree with TRBD1. This CDR3 comprises 16 residues. Germline CDR1 reads PRHDT; CDR2 reads FYEKMQ (reference sequence). V gave up 5 bases and J gave up 1 base; unmatched junction bases: 7. The full variable domain, its missing parts supplied by reference TRBV13 and TRBJ2-3, is AAGVIQSPRHLIKEKRETATLKCYPIPRHDTVYWYQQGPGQDPQFLISFYEKMQSDKGSIPDRFSAQQFSDYHSELNMSSLELGDSALYFCASSQGTGYRTDTQYFGPGTRLTVL.

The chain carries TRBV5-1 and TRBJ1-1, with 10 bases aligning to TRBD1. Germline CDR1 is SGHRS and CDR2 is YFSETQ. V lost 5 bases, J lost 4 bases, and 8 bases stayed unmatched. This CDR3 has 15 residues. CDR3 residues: CASSPGQGLGTEAFF. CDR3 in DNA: TGCGCCAGCAGTCCGGGACAGGGGTTGGGCACTGAAGCTTTCTTT.

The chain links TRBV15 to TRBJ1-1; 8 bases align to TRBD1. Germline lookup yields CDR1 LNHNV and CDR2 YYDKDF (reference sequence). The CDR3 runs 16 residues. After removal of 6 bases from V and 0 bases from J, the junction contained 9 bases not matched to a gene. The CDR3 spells CATRKDRVGMNTEAFF. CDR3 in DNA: TGTGCCACCAGAAAGGACAGGGTGGGTATGAACACTGAAGCTTTCTTT.

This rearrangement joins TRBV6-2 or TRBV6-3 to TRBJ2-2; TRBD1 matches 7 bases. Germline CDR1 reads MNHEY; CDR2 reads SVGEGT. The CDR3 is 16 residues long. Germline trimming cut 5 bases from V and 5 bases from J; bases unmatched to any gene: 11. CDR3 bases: TGTGCCAGCAGTCCCCGACAGGGCCCGGGTACCGGGGAGCTGTTTTTT. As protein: CASSPRQGPGTGELFF.

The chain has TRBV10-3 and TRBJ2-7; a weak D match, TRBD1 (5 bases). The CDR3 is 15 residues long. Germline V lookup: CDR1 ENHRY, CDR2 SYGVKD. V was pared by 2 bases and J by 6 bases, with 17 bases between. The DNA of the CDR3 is TGTGCCATCAGTGAGCCCCAGGGAAACGCTTGCGAGCAGTACTTC. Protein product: CAISEPQGNACEQYF.

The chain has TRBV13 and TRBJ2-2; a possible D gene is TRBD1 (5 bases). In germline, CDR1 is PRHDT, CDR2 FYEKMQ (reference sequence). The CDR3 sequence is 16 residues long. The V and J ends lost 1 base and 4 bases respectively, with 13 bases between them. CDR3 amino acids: CASSLAPGKVTGELFF. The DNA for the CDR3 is TGTGCCAGCAGCTTAGCGCCAGGGAAGGTCACCGGGGAGCTGTTTTTT.

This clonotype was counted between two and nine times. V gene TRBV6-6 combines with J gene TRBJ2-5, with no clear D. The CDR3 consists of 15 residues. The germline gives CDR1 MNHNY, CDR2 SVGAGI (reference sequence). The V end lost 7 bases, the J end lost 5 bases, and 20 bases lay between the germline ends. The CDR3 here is CASNPGPGIEETQYF. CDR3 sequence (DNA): TGTGCCAGCAACCCGGGCCCCGGAATTGAGGAGACCCAGTACTTC.